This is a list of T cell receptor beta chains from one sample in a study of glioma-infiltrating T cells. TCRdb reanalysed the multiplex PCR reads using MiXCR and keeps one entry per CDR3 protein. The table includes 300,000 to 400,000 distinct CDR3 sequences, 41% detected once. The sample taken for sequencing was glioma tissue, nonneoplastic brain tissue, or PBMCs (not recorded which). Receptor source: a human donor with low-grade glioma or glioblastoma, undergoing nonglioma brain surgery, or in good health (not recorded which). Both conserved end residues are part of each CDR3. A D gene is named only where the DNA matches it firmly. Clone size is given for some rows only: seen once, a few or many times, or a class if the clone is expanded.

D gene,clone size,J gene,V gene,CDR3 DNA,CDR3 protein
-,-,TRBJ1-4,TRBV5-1,TGCGCCAGCAGCTCCGGGACAACTGAAAAACTGTTTTTT,CASSSGTTEKLFF
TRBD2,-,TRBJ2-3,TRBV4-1,TGCGCCAGCAGACAATGGGGTACTAGCGGAAGCACAGATACGCAGTATTTT,CASRQWGTSGSTDTQYF
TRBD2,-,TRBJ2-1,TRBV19,TGTGCCAGTAGTACCGGACTAGCGGGATGGGATGAGCAGTTCTTC,CASSTGLAGWDEQFF
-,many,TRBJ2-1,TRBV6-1,TGTGCCAGCAGAAAAGTCTTTAGGAATGAGCAGTTCTTC,CASRKVFRNEQFF
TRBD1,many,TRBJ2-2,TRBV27,TGTGCCAGCAGTTTATCGGGACAGGGGCCCGGGGAGCTGTTTTTT,CASSLSGQGPGELFF
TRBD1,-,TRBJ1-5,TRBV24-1,TGTGCCACCAGTGATTCTAACAGGGGGCGCAGTCAGCCCCAGCATTTT,CATSDSNRGRSQPQHF
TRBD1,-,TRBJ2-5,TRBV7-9,TGTGCCAGCGGTTTGGGACAGTCTAACCAAGAGACCCAGTACTTC,CASGLGQSNQETQYF
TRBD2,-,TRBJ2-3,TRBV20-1,TGCAGTGCTAGAGTGGGCCCCTATAGCGGGGCCACAGATACGCAGTATTTT,CSARVGPYSGATDTQYF
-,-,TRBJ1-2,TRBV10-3,TGTGCCATCAGCGCCGGACGGTCCCCCGGGTATGGCTACACCTTC,CAISAGRSPGYGYTF
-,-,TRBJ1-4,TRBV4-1,TGCGCCAGCAGCCAAACGGACCGACGGGCTGAAAAACTGTTTTTT,CASSQTDRRAEKLFF
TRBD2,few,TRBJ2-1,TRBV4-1,TGCGCCAGCAGCGACGGGACTAGCCGTTACAATGAGCAGTTCTTC,CASSDGTSRYNEQFF
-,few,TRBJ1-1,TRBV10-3,TGTGCCATCACTTCAGGGGACTACATGAACACTGAAGCTTTCTTT,CAITSGDYMNTEAFF
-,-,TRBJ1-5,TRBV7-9,TGTGCCAGCAGCTTAGAAGGGGCTCAGCCCCAGCATTTT,CASSLEGAQPQHF
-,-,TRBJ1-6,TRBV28,TGTGCCAGCAGTTTCTGGCGGAAGAGCTCCTATAATTCACCCCTCCACTTT,CASSFWRKSSYNSPLHF
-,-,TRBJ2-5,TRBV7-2,TGTGCCAGCAGCCCCTCGAGGGCCCGGGAGACCCAGTACTTC,CASSPSRARETQYF
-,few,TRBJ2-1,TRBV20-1,TGCAGTGCTAGAGTCGTAGGGCAGGGCACCTACAATGAGCAGTTCTTC,CSARVVGQGTYNEQFF
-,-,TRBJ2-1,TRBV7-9,TGTGCCAGCAGCCGACAGGGAGGGTACAATGAGCAGTTCTTC,CASSRQGGYNEQFF
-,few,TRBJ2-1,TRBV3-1,TGTGCCAGCAGCCAAGGATCAAGGGGGACTGAGCAGTTCTTC,CASSQGSRGTEQFF
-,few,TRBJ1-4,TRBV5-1,TGCGCCAGCAGCTTGAGCGTACCCAATGAAAAACTGTTTTTT,CASSLSVPNEKLFF
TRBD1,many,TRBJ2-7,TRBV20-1,TGCAGTGCTAGCCCCGGGACAGGAATTCGCTACGAGCAGTACTTC,CSASPGTGIRYEQYF
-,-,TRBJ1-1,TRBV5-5,TGTGCCAGCAGCTTGGAGTCAGGAATATACATGAACACTGAAGCTTTCTTT,CASSLESGIYMNTEAFF
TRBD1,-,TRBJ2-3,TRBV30,TGTGCCTGGAGTGGCCCGCTCAGGGGGACGCAGTATTTT,CAWSGPLRGTQYF
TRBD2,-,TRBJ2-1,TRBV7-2,TGTGCCAGCAGCCAGCAGGGTCTAGCGGGTTGGGGCTCCTACAATGAGCAGTTCTTC,CASSQQGLAGWGSYNEQFF
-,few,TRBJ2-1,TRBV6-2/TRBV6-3,TGTGCCAGCAGCCCACAAGGACAAGCCCACAATGAGCAGTTCTTC,CASSPQGQAHNEQFF
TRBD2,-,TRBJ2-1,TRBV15,TGTGCCACCAGCAGAGGACTAGCAGGCTCCTACAATGAGCAGTTCTTC,CATSRGLAGSYNEQFF
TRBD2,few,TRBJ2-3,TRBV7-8,TGTGCCAGCAGCCCGCCTCGACTAGCGGGAGGGTTTACCGATACGCAGTATTTT,CASSPPRLAGGFTDTQYF
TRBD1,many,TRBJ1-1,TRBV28,TGTGCCAGCGGTTCCCAGGGGGTCGCTGAAGCTTTCTTT,CASGSQGVAEAFF
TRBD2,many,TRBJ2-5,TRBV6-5,TGTGCCAGCAGTTACCTGGGACTAGCGGGACGAGAGACCCAGTACTTC,CASSYLGLAGRETQYF
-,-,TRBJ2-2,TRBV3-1,TGTGCCAGCAGCTGGGGCCCGATCACCGGGGAGCTGTTTTTT,CASSWGPITGELFF
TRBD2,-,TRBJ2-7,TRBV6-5,TGTGCCAGCAGTTACCGGACTAGCGGGAGGAGGCCCTCCTACGAGCAGTACTTC,CASSYRTSGRRPSYEQYF
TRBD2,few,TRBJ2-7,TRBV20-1,TGCAGTGCCCCCTCCCAACTAGCGGGACTACACGAGCAGTACTTC,CSAPSQLAGLHEQYF
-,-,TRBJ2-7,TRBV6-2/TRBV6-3,TGTGCCAGCAGTTACTCGGCGGGCGGGTACGAGCAGTACTTC,CASSYSAGGYEQYF
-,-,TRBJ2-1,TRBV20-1,TGCAGTGCTAGAGCGTTGCACCCCTACAATGAGAAGTTCTTC,CSARALHPYNEKFF
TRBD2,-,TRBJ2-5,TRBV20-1,TGCGGTTCCAACGGGAGGCGGGGAATCCAAGAGACCCAGTACTTC,CGSNGRRGIQETQYF
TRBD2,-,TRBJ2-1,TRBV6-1,TGTGCCAGCAGTCCCACTAGCGGGGGATACAATGAGCAGTTCTTC,CASSPTSGGYNEQFF
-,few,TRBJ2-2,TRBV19,TGTGCCAGTAGAGAAGGGGAGCTGTTTTTT,CASREGELFF
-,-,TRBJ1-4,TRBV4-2,TGTGCCAGCAGCCAAGAGGTCCAGGTTAATGAAAAACTGTTTTTT,CASSQEVQVNEKLFF
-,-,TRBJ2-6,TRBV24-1,TGTGCCACCAGTGACCCTGGGATTTCTGGGGCCAACGTCCTGACTTTC,CATSDPGISGANVLTF